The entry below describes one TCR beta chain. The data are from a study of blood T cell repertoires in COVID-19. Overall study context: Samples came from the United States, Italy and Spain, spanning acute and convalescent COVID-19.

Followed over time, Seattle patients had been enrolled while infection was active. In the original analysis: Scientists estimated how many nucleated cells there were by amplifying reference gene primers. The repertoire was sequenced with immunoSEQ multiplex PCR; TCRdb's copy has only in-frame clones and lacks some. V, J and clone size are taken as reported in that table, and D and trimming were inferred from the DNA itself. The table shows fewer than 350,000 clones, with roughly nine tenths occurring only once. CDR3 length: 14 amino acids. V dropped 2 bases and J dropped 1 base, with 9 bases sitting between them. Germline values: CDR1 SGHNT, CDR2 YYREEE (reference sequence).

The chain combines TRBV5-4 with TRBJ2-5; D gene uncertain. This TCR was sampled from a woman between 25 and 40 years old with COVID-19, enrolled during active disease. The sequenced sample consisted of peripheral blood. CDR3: CASSFWSVQETQYF. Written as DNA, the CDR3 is TGTGCCAGCAGCTTTTGGAGCGTCCAAGAGACCCAGTACTTC.